One TCR beta chain is described in this entry. Its specific antigen is unknown. It has no much larger one-base neighbor in the sample; base qualities were not kept. The method was the immunoSEQ multiplex PCR assay. TCRdb retrieved this table from immuneACCESS and kept in-frame rearrangements only. Not all clones are present; in checked studies, unresolved V genes account for under half, and no reason is known for the remainder. The sample records over 80,000 clones, 91% of which are singletons. Approximately 14% of the sample is in the top ten clones. The data are from a study of control samples from healthy donors and cancer patients (TCRdb year 2020). From the cysteine through the phenylalanine, the CDR3 covers 14 amino acids. This entry keeps only the CDR3 DNA: 42 bases, framed from base 1. From V the trimming removes 6 bases and from J it removes 7 bases, while the gene matches leave 6 bases of the junction unaccounted for. CDR1 SNHLY and CDR2 FYNNEI are derived from the germline V gene.

This sequence originates from a man between 25 and 39 years old in good health. What was sequenced was blood. This receptor chain uses TRBV2 and TRBJ1-6, with 7 bases matching TRBD1. The CDR3 reads as follows: CASSLGQANSPLHF. The DNA sequence reads TGTGCCAGCAGCCTCGGACAGGCCAATTCACCCCTCCACTTT.